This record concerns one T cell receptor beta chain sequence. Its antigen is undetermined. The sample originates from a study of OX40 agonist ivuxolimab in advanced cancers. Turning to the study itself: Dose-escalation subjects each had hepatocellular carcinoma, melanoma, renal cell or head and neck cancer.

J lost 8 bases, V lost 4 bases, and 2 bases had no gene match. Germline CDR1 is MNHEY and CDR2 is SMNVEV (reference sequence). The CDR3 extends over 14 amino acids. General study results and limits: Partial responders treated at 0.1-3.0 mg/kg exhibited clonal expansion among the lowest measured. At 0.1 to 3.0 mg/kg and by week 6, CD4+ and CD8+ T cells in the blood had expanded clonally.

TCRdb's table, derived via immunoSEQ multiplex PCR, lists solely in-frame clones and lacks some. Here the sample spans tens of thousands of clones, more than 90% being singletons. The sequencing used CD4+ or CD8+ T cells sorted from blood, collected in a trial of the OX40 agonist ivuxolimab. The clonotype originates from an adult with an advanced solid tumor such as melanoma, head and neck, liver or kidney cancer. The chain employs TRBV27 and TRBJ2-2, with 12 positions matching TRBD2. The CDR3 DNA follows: TGTGCCAGCAGTTATGGGACTAGCGGGGGGGAGCTGTTTTTT. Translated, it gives CASSYGTSGGELFF.